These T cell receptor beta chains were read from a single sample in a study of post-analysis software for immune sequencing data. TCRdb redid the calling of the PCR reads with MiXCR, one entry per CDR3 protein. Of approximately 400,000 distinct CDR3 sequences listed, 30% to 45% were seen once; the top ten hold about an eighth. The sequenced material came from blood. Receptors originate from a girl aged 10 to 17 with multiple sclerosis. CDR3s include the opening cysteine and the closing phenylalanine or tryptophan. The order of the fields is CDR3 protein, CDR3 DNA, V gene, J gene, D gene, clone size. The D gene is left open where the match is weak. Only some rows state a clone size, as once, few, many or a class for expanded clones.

cdr3_aa: CASSLTGTWTDTQYF
cdr3_nt: TGCGCCAGCAGCTTAACCGGGACATGGACAGATACGCAGTATTTT
v_call: TRBV5-1
j_call: TRBJ2-3
d_call: -
clone_size: few

cdr3_aa: CASSTPGVANEKLFF
cdr3_nt: TGCGCCAGCAGTACCCCGGGTGTGGCTAATGAAAAACTGTTTTTT
v_call: TRBV2
j_call: TRBJ1-4
d_call: -
clone_size: once

cdr3_aa: CASSVGLGGALNTEAFF
cdr3_nt: TGTGCCAGCAGCGTAGGACTGGGGGGGGCCCTTAACACTGAAGCTTTCTTT
v_call: TRBV9
j_call: TRBJ1-1
d_call: -
clone_size: -

cdr3_aa: CSATLMTGDSNQPQHF
cdr3_nt: TGCAGCGCCACCCTTATGACAGGAGATAGCAATCAGCCCCAGCATTTT
v_call: TRBV29-1
j_call: TRBJ1-5
d_call: -
clone_size: -

cdr3_aa: CASSLAYGTNTEAFF
cdr3_nt: TGTGCCAGCAGCTTAGCGTACGGGACGAACACTGAAGCTTTCTTT
v_call: TRBV7-2
j_call: TRBJ1-1
d_call: -
clone_size: -

cdr3_aa: CASPQVGQGAPEAFF
cdr3_nt: TGTGCCAGCCCGCAGGTCGGACAGGGGGCCCCTGAAGCTTTCTTT
v_call: TRBV12-3/TRBV12-4
j_call: TRBJ1-1
d_call: TRBD1
clone_size: few

cdr3_aa: CASSQYTGYGYTF
cdr3_nt: TGCGCCAGCAGCCAATACACAGGGTATGGCTACACCTTC
v_call: TRBV4-3
j_call: TRBJ1-2
d_call: -
clone_size: -

cdr3_aa: CASRFTGGAGYGYTF
cdr3_nt: TGTGCCAGCAGATTCACAGGGGGCGCAGGGTATGGCTACACCTTC
v_call: TRBV27
j_call: TRBJ1-2
d_call: TRBD1
clone_size: few

cdr3_aa: CASSPGGRTEKLFF
cdr3_nt: TGTGCCAGCAGCCCGGGGGGGCGTACCGAAAAACTGTTTTTT
v_call: TRBV7-9
j_call: TRBJ1-4
d_call: -
clone_size: few

cdr3_aa: CASSDGRQYGYTF
cdr3_nt: TGTGCCAGCAGCGATGGTCGGCAATATGGCTACACCTTC
v_call: TRBV7-2
j_call: TRBJ1-2
d_call: -
clone_size: -

cdr3_aa: CVSSYIGQVPQPQHF
cdr3_nt: TGTGTCAGCAGTTATATCGGGCAGGTCCCTCAGCCCCAGCATTTT
v_call: TRBV12-3/TRBV12-4
j_call: TRBJ1-5
d_call: -
clone_size: -

cdr3_aa: CASSLDRIGEQFF
cdr3_nt: TGTGCCAGCAGCTTAGATCGTATCGGTGAGCAGTTCTTC
v_call: TRBV7-2
j_call: TRBJ2-1
d_call: -
clone_size: few

cdr3_aa: CSVERTGMSEKLFF
cdr3_nt: TGCAGCGTTGAGAGGACAGGGATGAGTGAAAAACTGTTTTTT
v_call: TRBV29-1
j_call: TRBJ1-4
d_call: TRBD1
clone_size: -

cdr3_aa: CASRPTGFRDEQFF
cdr3_nt: TGTGCCAGCCGCCCGACAGGGTTCAGGGATGAGCAGTTCTTC
v_call: TRBV7-9
j_call: TRBJ2-1
d_call: TRBD1
clone_size: -